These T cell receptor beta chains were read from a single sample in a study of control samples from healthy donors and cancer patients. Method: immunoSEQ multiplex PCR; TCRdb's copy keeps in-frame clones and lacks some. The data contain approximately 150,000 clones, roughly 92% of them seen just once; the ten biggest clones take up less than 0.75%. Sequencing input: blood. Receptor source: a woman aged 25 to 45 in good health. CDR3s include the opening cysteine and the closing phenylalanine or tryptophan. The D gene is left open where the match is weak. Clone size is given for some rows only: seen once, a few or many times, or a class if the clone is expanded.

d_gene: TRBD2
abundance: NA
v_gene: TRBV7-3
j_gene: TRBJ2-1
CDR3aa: CASSLGTSSYNEQFF
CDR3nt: TGTGCCAGCAGCTTAGGGACTAGCTCCTACAATGAGCAGTTCTTC

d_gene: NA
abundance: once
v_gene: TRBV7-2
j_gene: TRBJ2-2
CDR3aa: CASSFRGPNTGELFF
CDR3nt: TGTGCCAGCAGCTTTAGGGGCCCGAACACCGGGGAGCTGTTTTTT

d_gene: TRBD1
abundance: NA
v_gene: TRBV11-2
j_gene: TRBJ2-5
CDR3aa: CASSLGGQILQETQYF
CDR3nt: TGTGCCAGCAGCTTAGGGGGACAGATCCTCCAAGAGACCCAGTACTTC

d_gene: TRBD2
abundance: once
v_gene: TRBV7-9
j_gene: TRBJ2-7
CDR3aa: CASSLCGEREVWWAKYF
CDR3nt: TGTGCCAGCAGCTTATGCGGGGAGCGGGAGGTGTGGTGGGCTAAGTACTTC

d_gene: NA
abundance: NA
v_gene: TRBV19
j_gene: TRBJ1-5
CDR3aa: CASSQGWQPQHF
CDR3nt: TGTGCCAGTAGTCAGGGGTGGCAGCCCCAGCATTTT

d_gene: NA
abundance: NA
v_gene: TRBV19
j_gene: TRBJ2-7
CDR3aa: CASSIGTQTYEQYF
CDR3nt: TGTGCCAGTAGTATTGGGACGCAGACCTACGAGCAGTACTTC

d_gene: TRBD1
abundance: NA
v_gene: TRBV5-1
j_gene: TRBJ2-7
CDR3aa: CASSLGRTGYYEQYF
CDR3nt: TGCGCCAGCAGCTTGGGCCGGACAGGCTACTACGAGCAGTACTTC

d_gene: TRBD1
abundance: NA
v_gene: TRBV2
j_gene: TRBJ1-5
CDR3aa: CASKSQGDYQPQHF
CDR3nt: TGTGCCAGCAAGAGCCAGGGGGATTATCAGCCCCAGCATTTT

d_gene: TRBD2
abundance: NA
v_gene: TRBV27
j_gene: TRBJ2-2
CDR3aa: CASSFRASGISNTGELFF
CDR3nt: TGTGCCAGCAGTTTCCGGGCTAGCGGGATATCGAACACCGGGGAGCTGTTTTTT

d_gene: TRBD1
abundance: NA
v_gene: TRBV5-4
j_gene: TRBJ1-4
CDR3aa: CASSGGQKNEKLFF
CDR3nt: TGTGCCAGCAGCGGGGGACAGAAGAATGAAAAACTGTTTTTT

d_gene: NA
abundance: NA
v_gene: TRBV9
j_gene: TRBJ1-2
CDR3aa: CASSGQVSNYGYTF
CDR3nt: TGTGCCAGCAGCGGACAGGTTTCTAACTATGGCTACACCTTC

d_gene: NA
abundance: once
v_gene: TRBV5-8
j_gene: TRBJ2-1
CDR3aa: CASSSPSWRGYNEQFF
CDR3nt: TGTGCCAGCAGCTCCCCTAGCTGGAGGGGGTACAATGAGCAGTTCTTC

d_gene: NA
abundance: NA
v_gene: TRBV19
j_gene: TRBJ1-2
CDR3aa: CASSRPTQNYGYTF
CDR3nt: TGTGCCAGTAGTAGGCCGACGCAGAACTATGGCTACACCTTC

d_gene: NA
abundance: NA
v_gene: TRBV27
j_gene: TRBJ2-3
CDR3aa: CASSLGQAKDTQYF
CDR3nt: TGTGCCAGCAGTTTGGGGCAGGCAAAAGATACGCAGTATTTT

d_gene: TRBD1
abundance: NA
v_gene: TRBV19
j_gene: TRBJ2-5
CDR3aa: CATRQGWQETQYF
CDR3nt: TGTGCCACTAGACAGGGGTGGCAAGAGACCCAGTACTTC

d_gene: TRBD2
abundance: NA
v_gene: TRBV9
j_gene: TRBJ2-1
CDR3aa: CASSVWSGSDNNEQFF
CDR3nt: TGTGCCAGCAGCGTATGGAGCGGGAGTGACAACAATGAGCAGTTCTTC

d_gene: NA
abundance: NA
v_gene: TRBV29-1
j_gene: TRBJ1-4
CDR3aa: CSVGARRDNEKLFF
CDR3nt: TGCAGCGTTGGGGCCCGGAGGGATAATGAAAAACTGTTTTTT

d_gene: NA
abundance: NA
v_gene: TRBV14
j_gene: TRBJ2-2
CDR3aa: CASNLLAGTGELFF
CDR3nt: TGTGCCAGCAATCTCCTCGCGGGGACCGGGGAGCTGTTTTTT

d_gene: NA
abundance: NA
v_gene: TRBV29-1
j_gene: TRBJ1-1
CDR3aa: CSVSAGGRWAFF
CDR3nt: TGCAGCGTCTCGGCGGGGGGCCGGTGGGCTTTCTTT

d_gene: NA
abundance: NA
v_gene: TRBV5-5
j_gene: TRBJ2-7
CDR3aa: CASSGLGGSEQYF
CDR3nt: TGTGCCAGCAGCGGGCTAGGGGGTTCCGAGCAGTACTTC

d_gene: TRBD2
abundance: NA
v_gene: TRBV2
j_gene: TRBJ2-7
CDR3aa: CASGGAGEVYEQYF
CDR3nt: TGTGCCAGCGGGGGAGCGGGAGAAGTGTACGAGCAGTACTTC

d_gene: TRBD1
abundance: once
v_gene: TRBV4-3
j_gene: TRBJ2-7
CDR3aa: CASSQDFRDRIPHEQYF
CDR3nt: TGCGCCAGCAGCCAAGATTTCCGGGACAGGATCCCCCACGAGCAGTACTTC

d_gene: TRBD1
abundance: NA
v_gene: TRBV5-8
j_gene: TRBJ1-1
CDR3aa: CASSFDRGLQAFF
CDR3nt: TGTGCCAGCAGCTTTGACAGGGGGCTACAAGCTTTCTTT

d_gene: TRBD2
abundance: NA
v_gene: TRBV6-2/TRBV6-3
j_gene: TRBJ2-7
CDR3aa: CASSFLGRTSHEQYF
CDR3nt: TGTGCCAGCAGTTTCCTCGGTCGGACTAGCCACGAGCAGTACTTC

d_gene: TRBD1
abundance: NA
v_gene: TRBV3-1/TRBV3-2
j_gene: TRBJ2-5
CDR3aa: CASSQQGAETQYF
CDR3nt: TGTGCCAGCAGCCAACAGGGGGCAGAGACCCAGTACTTC

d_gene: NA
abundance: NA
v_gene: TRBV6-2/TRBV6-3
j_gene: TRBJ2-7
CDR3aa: CASSPYGLIYEQYF
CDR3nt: TGTGCCAGCAGCCCCTATGGGCTAATCTACGAGCAGTACTTC

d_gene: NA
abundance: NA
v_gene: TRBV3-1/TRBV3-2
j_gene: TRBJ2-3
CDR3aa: CASSQGVAPTSTDTQYF
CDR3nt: TGTGCCAGCAGCCAAGGGGTGGCCCCCACTAGCACAGATACGCAGTATTTT

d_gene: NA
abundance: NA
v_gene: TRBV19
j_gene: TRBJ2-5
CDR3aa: CASSKVSLQGSVQETQYF
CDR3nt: TGTGCCAGTAGTAAAGTGAGTCTCCAGGGGTCAGTCCAAGAGACCCAGTACTTC

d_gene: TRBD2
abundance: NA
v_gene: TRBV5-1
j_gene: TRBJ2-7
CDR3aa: CASSPGRRTSEGSYEQYF
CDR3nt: TGCGCCAGCAGCCCCGGACGACGGACTAGCGAAGGCTCCTACGAGCAGTACTTC

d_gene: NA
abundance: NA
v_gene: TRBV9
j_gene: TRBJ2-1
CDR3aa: CASSVVQISSYNEQFF
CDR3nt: TGTGCCAGCAGCGTAGTCCAGATTAGCTCCTACAATGAGCAGTTCTTC

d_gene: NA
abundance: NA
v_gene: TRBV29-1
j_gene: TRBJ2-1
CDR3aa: CSERTGPGRNEQFF
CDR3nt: TGCAGCGAACGTACGGGACCTGGGCGGAATGAGCAGTTCTTC

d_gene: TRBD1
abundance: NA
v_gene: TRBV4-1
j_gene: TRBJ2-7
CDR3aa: CASSQEGTGAYEQYF
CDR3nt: TGCGCCAGCAGCCAAGAAGGGACAGGGGCCTACGAGCAGTACTTC

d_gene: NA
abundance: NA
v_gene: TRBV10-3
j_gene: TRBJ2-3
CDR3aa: CAISDGGKGGTDTQYF
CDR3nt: TGTGCCATCAGTGATGGCGGGAAGGGGGGCACAGATACGCAGTATTTT

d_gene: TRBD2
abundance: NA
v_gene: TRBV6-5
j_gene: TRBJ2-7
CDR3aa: CASSFAPPGGSYEQYF
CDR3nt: TGTGCCAGCAGTTTCGCCCCACCGGGGGGCTCCTACGAGCAGTACTTC

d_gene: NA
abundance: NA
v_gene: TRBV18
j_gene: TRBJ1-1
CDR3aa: CASSLGGGANTEAFF
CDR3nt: TGTGCCAGCTCACTTGGGGGCGGGGCGAACACTGAAGCTTTCTTT

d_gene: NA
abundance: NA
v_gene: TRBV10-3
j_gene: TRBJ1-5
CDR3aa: CAISESTVNQPQHF
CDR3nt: TGTGCCATCAGTGAGTCGACGGTCAATCAGCCCCAGCATTTT

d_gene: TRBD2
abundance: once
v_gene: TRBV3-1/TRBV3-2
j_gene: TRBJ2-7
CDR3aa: CASSQSGSSPYEQYF
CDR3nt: TGTGCCAGCAGCCAAAGCGGGAGTTCCCCCTACGAGCAGTACTTC

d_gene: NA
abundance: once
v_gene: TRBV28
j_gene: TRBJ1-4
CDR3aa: CASTRLNNEKLFF
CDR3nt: TGTGCCAGCACAAGGCTAAACAATGAAAAACTGTTTTTT

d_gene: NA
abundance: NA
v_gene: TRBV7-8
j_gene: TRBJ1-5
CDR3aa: CASSLGHFQPQHF
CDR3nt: TGTGCCAGCAGCTTAGGACATTTTCAGCCCCAGCATTTT

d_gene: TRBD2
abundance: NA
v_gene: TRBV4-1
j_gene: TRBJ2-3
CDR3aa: CASSQVGISGNTDTQYF
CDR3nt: TGCGCCAGCAGCCAAGTAGGAATTAGCGGGAACACAGATACGCAGTATTTT

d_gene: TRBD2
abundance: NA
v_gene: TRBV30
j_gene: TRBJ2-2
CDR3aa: CAWSGLAVNTGELFF
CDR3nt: TGTGCCTGGAGTGGACTAGCGGTTAACACCGGGGAGCTGTTTTTT

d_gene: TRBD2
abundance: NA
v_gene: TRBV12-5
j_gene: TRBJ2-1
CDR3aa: CASGLTSGTSSNEQFF
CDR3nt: TGTGCTAGTGGTTTGACTTCCGGGACTAGCAGCAATGAGCAGTTCTTC

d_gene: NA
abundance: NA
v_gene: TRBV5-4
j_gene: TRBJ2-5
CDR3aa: CASSRGGAEETQYF
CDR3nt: TGTGCCAGCAGCCGGGGCGGGGCGGAGGAGACCCAGTACTTC

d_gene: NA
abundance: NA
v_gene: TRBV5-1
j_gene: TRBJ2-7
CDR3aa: CASSLQEYYEQYF
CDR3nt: TGCGCCAGCAGCTTGCAGGAGTACTACGAGCAGTACTTC

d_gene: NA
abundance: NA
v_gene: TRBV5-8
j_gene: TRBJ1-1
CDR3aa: CASSPRALSTEAFF
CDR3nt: TGTGCCAGCAGCCCCAGGGCTTTATCCACTGAAGCTTTCTTT

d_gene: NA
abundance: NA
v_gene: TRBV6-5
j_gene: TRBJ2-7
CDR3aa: CASSYSKGGVDEQYF
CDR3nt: TGTGCCAGCAGTTACTCGAAAGGGGGGGTCGACGAGCAGTACTTC

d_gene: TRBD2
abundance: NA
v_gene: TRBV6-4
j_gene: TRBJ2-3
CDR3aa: CASSDSASGYTDTQYF
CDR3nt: TGTGCCAGCAGTGACTCCGCTAGCGGATACACAGATACGCAGTATTTT

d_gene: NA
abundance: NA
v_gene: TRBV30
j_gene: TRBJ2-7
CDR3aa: CACSQGSSYEQYF
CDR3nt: TGTGCCTGTTCCCAGGGTAGCTCCTACGAGCAGTACTTC

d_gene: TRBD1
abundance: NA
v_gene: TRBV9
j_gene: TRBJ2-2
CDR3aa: CASSFGTGSNTGELFF
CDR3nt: TGTGCCAGCAGCTTTGGGACAGGGTCGAACACCGGGGAGCTGTTTTTT

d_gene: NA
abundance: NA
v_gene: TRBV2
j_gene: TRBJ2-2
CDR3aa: CASGGRTNTGELFF
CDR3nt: TGTGCCAGCGGAGGACGTACGAACACCGGGGAGCTGTTTTTT

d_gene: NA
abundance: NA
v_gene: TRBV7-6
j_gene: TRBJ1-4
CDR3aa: CASRPRQPPTNEKLFF
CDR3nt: TGTGCCAGCAGACCGAGACAGCCCCCAACTAATGAAAAACTGTTTTTT

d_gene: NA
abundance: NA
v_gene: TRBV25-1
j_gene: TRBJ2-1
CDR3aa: CASSEPHRVNEQFF
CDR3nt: TGTGCCAGCAGTGAACCCCACAGGGTCAATGAGCAGTTCTTC

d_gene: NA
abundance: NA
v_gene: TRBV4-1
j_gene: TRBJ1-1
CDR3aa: CASSQEVGGAEAFF
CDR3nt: TGCGCCAGCAGCCAAGAGGTTGGAGGAGCTGAAGCTTTCTTT

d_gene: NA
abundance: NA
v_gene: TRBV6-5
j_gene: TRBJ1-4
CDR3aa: CASSYAGINEKLFF
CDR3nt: TGTGCCAGCAGCTACGCAGGAATTAATGAAAAACTGTTTTTT

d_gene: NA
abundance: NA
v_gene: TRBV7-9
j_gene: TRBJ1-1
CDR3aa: CASSSETILFF
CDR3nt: TGTGCCAGCAGCTCTGAGACAATTCTCTTCTTT

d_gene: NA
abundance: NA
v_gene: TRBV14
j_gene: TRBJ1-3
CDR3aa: CASSLHITGASGNTIYF
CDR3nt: TGTGCCAGCAGCCTACACATCACAGGAGCCTCTGGAAACACCATATATTTT

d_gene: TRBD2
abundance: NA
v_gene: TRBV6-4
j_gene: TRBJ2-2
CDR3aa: CASSDPSGGAGELFF
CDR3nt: TGTGCCAGCAGTGACCCCAGCGGGGGGGCCGGGGAGCTGTTTTTT

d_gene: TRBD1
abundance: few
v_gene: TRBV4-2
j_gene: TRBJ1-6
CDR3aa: CASSQAAQGAFSPLHF
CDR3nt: TGTGCCAGCAGCCAGGCCGCCCAGGGGGCTTTTTCACCCCTCCACTTT